This T cell receptor beta chain was found in a study of blood T cell repertoires in COVID-19. Across the whole study: Nucleic acid was either cDNA or gDNA, and it came from T cells, B-cell-depleted T cells, or PBMCs.

V gave up 3 bases and J gave up 4 bases, with 8 bases separating them. The CDR3 contains 13 residues. CDR1 is LGHNT, CDR2 FRNRAP, per germline. The protocol was immunoSEQ multiplex PCR, while the TCRdb copy is restricted to in-frame clones and leaves out a portion. The sample shows about 30,000 clones, 85% to 90% of them seen only once. Sequencing was done on a sample of peripheral blood. The origin of this receptor is a human donor in a cohort sampled during active COVID-19. The donor label of this sample is uncertain. The chain uses TRBV12-5 and TRBJ2-3; D might be TRBD1 (6 bases). The CDR3, as DNA: TGTGCTAGTGGTTTAAAGGGGGCAGATACGCAGTATTTT. Its protein is CASGLKGADTQYF.